A selection of T cell receptor beta chains follows, all from one sample in a study of shared clonotypes between healthy human individuals. Clones were sequenced by immunoSEQ multiplex PCR, and TCRdb holds only the in-frame ones, with some missing. The sample lists millions of clones, about 92% occurring once. Sequencing input: naive CD4+ T cells from PBMCs. These receptors were obtained from a man aged 18-30 years in good health. Some clones in this sample may be carry-over from other donors' samples. Each CDR3 is given with its conserved first and last residue. D genes are given only for firm matches. Size values are once, few and many counts, or a class for expanded clones, and some rows have none.

d_call clone_size j_call v_call cdr3_nt cdr3_aa
. . TRBJ1-5 TRBV18 TGTGCCAGCTCACTGGGACGGTCAAGCAATCAGCCCCAGCATTTT CASSLGRSSNQPQHF
. . TRBJ1-5 TRBV30 TGTGCCTGGAGTGTGTCGTCAGGGGCCTTCGGACAGCCCCAGCATTTT CAWSVSSGAFGQPQHF
. . TRBJ1-2 TRBV5-6 TGTGCCAGCAGCTCAGTGTCCTATGGCTACACCTTC CASSSVSYGYTF
. . TRBJ2-5 TRBV28 TGTGCCAGCAGTTCCGGGACGAGGGAGACCCAGTACTTC CASSSGTRETQYF
TRBD1 . TRBJ1-1 TRBV6-1 TGTGCCAGCGAACAGGGGGAACTTATGAACACTGAAGCTTTCTTT CASEQGELMNTEAFF
TRBD1 . TRBJ2-7 TRBV18 TGTGCCAGCTCACTTGCCGGGACAGGGTCCTACGAGCAGTACTTC CASSLAGTGSYEQYF
. . TRBJ1-1 TRBV29-1 TGCAGCGTTGAAACCCCGGGAAAACATGGGGAAGCTTTCTTT CSVETPGKHGEAFF
TRBD2 once TRBJ2-1 TRBV9 TGTGCCAGCAGCGCCGGATCCCCGACTAGCGGGAGAAGTGAGTTCTTC CASSAGSPTSGRSEFF
. . TRBJ1-1 TRBV28 TGTGCCAGCAGTTTCGCGAATTTAGGGGGCACTGAAGCTTTCTTT CASSFANLGGTEAFF
TRBD1 . TRBJ2-1 TRBV7-9 TGTGCCAGCAGCTTTGGGGACAGGGGAGGGAATGAGCAGTTCTTC CASSFGDRGGNEQFF
TRBD2 . TRBJ2-5 TRBV12-5 TGTGCTAGTGGTTTAAGCGGGAGGGAGACCCAGTACTTC CASGLSGRETQYF
. . TRBJ2-7 TRBV27 TGTGCCAGCAGCCGTTGGACCCGGGGCTCCTACGAGCAGTACTTC CASSRWTRGSYEQYF
. . TRBJ1-2 TRBV27 TGTGCCAGCAGTTTAAGGGGGGGCAGCTACACCTTC CASSLRGGSYTF
TRBD1 . TRBJ1-2 TRBV6-5 TGTGCCAGCAGTACTCGGACAGGCGCCTATGGCTACACCTTC CASSTRTGAYGYTF
. . TRBJ2-7 TRBV30 TGTGCCTGGAGTGGACCCGGAGCCCCCTACGAGCAGTACTTC CAWSGPGAPYEQYF
TRBD2 . TRBJ2-1 TRBV28 TGTGCCAGCAGTTCAAGTAAAGCGGGGGACAATGAGCAGTTCTTC CASSSSKAGDNEQFF
. once TRBJ1-2 TRBV27 TGTGCCAGCAGTATGCAGGGCTATGGCTACACCTTC CASSMQGYGYTF
. . TRBJ1-1 TRBV9 TGTGCCAGCAGCGTAGAAAGGGCCACTGAAGCTTTCTTT CASSVERATEAFF
TRBD1 . TRBJ2-3 TRBV2 TGTGCCAGCAGTGTCTCGCAGGGGGTCACAGATACGCAGTATTTT CASSVSQGVTDTQYF
. . TRBJ2-7 TRBV28 TGTGCCAGCAGTTCCCCGACAGACGACGAGCAGTACTTC CASSSPTDDEQYF
TRBD1 . TRBJ1-2 TRBV7-3 TGTGCCAGCAGCTTAACCGGACAGGGCCTACCCTACACCTTC CASSLTGQGLPYTF
TRBD2 once TRBJ2-3 TRBV28 TGTGCCAGCAGTTGGACTAGCGGCGGCACAGATACGCAGTATTTT CASSWTSGGTDTQYF
TRBD1 few TRBJ1-1 TRBV5-4 TGTGCCAGCAGCTTGGGACAGGGGGCGCGGGCCGCTTTCTTT CASSLGQGARAAFF
TRBD1 . TRBJ2-3 TRBV27 TGTGCCAGCAGTTTGAGGGCTAGGACAGGGGGGGTGTTTAACACAGATACGCAGTATTTT CASSLRARTGGVFNTDTQYF
. . TRBJ1-1 TRBV28 TGTGCCAGCAGTTTATCGGGGGAAGCTTTCTTT CASSLSGEAFF
TRBD1 . TRBJ2-5 TRBV28 TGTGCCAGCAGTCCCGACAGGGGGAAAGAGACCCAGTACTTC CASSPDRGKETQYF
TRBD1 . TRBJ2-2 TRBV7-2 TGTGCCAGCAGGGGTAGGGACAGATTGAACACCGGGGAGCTGTTTTTT CASRGRDRLNTGELFF
. . TRBJ1-1 TRBV27 TGTGCCAGCAGAAGGGTGGGGAGGGGGAACACTGAAGCTTTCTTT CASRRVGRGNTEAFF
. . TRBJ1-2 TRBV28 TGTGCCAGCAGTTTTGGGTGGGGGCCTGATGGCTACACCTTC CASSFGWGPDGYTF
. . TRBJ2-3 TRBV7-2 TGTGCCAGCAGCTTAGATAGAGCGGCAGATACGCAGTATTTT CASSLDRAADTQYF